The T cell receptor (beta chain) described here comes from a study of human T cells and chemical hapten exposure. For the study at large: Small volume differences among pooled libraries mainly caused per-sample TCR yield variation. General study points: TCRs above 1 in 1000 frequency stayed constant with DPC sensitization.

This clonotype appeared a few times. Its matching antigen is unknown. TCRdb fed the RACE reads into MiXCR, producing one record per CDR3 protein. The sample lists around 130,000 distinct CDR3 sequences; 10% to 12% were seen once. As for time point: patch test 3, about 24 weeks after DPC sensitization. Treatment specified: therapeutic diphenylcyclopropenone sensitization with weekly scalp DPC. Samples of blood were obtained prior to the application of each patch test. The source is a woman between 45 and 65 years old with alopecia areata. Some clones in this sample may be carry-over from other donors' samples. The specimen comprised whole blood, sampled in connection with sensitization to the hapten diphenylcyclopropenone (DPC).

CDR3 nucleotides: TGTGCCAGCAGTCCCGGGACTAGCGTCTACGAGCAGTACTTC. This gives the protein CASSPGTSVYEQYF. The chain links TRBV27 to TRBJ2-7; 10 bases agree with TRBD2. Trimming cost V 5 bases and J 3 bases; bases outside gene matches: 4. CDR1 and CDR2 from the germline V gene are MNHEY and SMNVEV (reference sequence). The CDR3 is 14 residues long.